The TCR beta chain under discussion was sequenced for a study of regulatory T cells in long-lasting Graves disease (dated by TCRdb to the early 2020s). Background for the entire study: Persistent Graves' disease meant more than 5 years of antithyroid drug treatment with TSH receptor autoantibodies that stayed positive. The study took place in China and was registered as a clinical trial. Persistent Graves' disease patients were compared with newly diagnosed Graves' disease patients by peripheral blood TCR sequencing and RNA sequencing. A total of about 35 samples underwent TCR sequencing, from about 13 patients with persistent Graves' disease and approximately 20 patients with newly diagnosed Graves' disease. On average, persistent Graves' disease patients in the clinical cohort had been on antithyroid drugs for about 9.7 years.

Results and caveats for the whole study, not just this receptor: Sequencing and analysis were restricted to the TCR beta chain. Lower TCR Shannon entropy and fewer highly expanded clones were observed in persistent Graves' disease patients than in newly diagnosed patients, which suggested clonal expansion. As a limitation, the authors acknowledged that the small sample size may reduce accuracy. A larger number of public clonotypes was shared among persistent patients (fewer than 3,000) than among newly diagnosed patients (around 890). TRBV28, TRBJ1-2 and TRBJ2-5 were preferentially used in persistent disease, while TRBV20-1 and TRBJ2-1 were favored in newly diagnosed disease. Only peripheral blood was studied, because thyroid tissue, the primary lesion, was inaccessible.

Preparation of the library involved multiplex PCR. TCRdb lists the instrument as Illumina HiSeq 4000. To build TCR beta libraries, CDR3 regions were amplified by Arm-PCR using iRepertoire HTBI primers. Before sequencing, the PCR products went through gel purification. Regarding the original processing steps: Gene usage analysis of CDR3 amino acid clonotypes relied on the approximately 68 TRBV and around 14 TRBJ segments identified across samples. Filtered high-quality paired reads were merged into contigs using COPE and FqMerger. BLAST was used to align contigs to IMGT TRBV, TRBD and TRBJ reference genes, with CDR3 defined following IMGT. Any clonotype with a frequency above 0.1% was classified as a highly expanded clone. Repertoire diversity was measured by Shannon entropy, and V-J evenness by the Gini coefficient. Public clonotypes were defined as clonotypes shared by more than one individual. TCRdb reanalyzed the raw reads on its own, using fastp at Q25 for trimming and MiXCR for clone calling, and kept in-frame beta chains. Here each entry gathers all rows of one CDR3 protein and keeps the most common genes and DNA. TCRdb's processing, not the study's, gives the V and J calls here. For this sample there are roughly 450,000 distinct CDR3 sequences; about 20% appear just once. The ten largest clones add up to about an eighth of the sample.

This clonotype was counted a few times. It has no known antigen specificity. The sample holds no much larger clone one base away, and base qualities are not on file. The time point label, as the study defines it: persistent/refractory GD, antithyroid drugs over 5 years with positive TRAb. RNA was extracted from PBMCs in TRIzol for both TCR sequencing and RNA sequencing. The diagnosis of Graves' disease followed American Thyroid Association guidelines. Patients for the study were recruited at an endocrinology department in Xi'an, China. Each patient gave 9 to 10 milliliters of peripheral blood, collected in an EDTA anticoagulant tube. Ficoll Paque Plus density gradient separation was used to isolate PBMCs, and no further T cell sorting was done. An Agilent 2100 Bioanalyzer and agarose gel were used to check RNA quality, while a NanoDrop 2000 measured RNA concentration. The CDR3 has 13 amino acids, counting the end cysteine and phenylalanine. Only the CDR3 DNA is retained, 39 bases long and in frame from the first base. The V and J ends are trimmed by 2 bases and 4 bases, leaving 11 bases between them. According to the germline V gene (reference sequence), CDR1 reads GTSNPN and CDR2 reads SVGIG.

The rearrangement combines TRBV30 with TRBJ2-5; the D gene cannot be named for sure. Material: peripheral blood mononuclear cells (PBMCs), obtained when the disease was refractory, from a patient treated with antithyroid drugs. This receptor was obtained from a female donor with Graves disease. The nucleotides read TGTGCCTGGAGTCCCTGGGTTGGAGAGACCCAGTACTTC. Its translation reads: CAWSPWVGETQYF.